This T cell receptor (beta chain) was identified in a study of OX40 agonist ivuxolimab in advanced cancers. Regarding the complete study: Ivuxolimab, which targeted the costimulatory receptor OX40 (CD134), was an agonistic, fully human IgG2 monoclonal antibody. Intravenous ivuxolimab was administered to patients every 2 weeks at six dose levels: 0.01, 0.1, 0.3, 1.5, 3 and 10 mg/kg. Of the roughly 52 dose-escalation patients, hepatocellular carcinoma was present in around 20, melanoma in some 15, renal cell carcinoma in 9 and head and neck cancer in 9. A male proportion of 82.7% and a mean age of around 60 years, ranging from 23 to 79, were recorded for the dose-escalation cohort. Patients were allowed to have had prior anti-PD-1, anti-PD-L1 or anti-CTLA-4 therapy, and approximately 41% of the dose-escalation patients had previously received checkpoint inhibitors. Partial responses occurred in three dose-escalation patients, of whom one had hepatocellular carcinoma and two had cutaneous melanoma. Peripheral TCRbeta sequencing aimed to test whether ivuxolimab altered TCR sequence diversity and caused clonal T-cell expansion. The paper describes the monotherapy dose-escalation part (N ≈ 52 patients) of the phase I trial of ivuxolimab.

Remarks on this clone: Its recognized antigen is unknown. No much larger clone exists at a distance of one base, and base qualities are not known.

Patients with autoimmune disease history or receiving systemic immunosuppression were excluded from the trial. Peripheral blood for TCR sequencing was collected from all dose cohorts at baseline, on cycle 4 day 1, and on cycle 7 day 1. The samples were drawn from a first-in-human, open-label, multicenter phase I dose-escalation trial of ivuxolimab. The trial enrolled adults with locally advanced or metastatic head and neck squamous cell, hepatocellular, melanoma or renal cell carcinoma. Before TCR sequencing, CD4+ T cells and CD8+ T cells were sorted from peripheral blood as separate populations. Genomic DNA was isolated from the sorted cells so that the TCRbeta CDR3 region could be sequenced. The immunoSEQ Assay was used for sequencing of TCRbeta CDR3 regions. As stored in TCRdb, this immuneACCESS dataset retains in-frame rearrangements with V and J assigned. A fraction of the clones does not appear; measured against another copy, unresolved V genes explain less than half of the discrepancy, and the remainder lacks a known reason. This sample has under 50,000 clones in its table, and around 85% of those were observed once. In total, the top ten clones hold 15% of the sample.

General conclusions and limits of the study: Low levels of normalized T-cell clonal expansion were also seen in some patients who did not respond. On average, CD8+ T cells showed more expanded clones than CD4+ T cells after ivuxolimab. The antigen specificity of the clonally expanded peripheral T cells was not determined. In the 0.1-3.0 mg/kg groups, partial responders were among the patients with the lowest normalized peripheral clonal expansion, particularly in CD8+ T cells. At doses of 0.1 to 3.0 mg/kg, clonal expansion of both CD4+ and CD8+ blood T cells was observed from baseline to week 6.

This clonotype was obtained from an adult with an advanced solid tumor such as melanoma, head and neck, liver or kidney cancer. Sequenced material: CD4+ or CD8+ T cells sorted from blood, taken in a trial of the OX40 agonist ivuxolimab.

In nucleotide form, the sequence is TGTGCCAGCAGCTCGGCCGGCAATCAGCCCCAGCATTTT. This translates into CASSSAGNQPQHF. The chain uses TRBV5-6 and TRBJ1-5; the D gene lacks a confident call. The CDR3 measures 13 amino acids from cysteine to phenylalanine. The retained sequence is limited to the CDR3, 39 bases, with the frame set at the first base. V and J are truncated by 3 bases and 2 bases respectively, leaving an intervening sequence of 6 bases. Via the germline V gene, CDR1 is SGHDT and CDR2 YYEEEE.